The 27 T cell receptor beta chains reported below all come from one sample, sequenced in a study of blood T cells in healthy people across ages (dated by TCRdb to 2013 to 2016). Library preparation was by 5' RACE. Sequenced on an Illumina HiSeq 2500. A second PCR of roughly 6 to 12 cycles was run with a J-beta primer mix and a sample-barcoded 5' primer. TCRdb trimmed public reads at Q25 via fastp, called clones via MiXCR and kept in-frame beta chains. Rows with a matching CDR3 protein are joined into one entry that keeps the most common DNA and genes. The sample profile shows about 810,000 distinct CDR3 sequences; around 36% of them were found once. 10% to 15% of the sample is taken by the ten largest. Sequencing input: blood. Receptors originate from a man aged 18 to 35 in good health.

A remark on this clonotype: The CDR3 carries no conserved terminal phenylalanine or tryptophan, so it likely arises from a read error. It is unclear where the CDR3 begins or ends on the DNA, so no DNA is shown, and the CDR3 is as TCRdb lists it. This sequence joins TRBV5-1 and TRBJ2-7; the D call of TRBD1 is as the table states it, not checked on the DNA. The CDR3 region is 13 residues in length, termini included. Germline values: CDR1 SGHRS, CDR2 YFSETQ. Here the CDR3 reads CASQGRRSYEQHL.

This clonotype was counted a few times. The V and J genes are TRBV12-3 or TRBV12-4 and TRBJ1-2, with D uncertain. This CDR3 has 14 residues. The V end lost 6 bases, the J end lost 3 bases, and 14 bases lay between the germline ends. The CDR3 bases are TGTGCCAGCAGCCCCCGGGCGCCGGACTATGGCTACACCTTC. Translation gives CASSPRAPDYGYTF.

This clonotype was observed a few times. This sequence joins TRBV20-1 and TRBJ1-1; D is undetermined. The CDR3 has 14 residues. Trimming took 1 base from V and 1 from J, leaving 10 bases between them. Germline lookup yields CDR1 DFQATT and CDR2 SNEGSKA (reference sequence). The DNA of the CDR3 is TGCAGTGCTAGAGCCGGGCCTTCGAACACTGAAGCTTTCTTT. As protein: CSARAGPSNTEAFF.

The J gene is TRBJ2-1, the V gene TRBV6-5; maybe TRBD2 (5 bases). CDR3 length: 15 amino acids. Trimming left V 6 bases short and J 5 bases short, with 17 bases between. Germline assignment: CDR1 MNHEY and CDR2 SVGAGI. The CDR3 loop reads CASSRAGGPNNEQFF. The DNA for the CDR3 is TGTGCCAGCAGCCGGGCGGGCGGGCCTAACAATGAGCAGTTCTTC.

This clonotype has only one observation. Being one base from a much bigger clone, this may be a read error. The chain carries TRBV12-3 or TRBV12-4 and TRBJ2-3, with 7 bases that match TRBD2. The CDR3 sequence is 14 residues long. The CDR3 sequence is CASSYREDADMQYF. The CDR3 DNA reads as TGTGCCAGCAGCTACCGGGAGGACGCAGATATGCAGTATTTT.

The rearrangement uses TRBV5-1 and TRBJ2-1; 7 bases fit TRBD2. The V and J ends lost 4 bases and 0 bases, in that order; junction bases with no gene match: 4. This CDR3 is built from 15 residues. Germline CDR1 reads SGHRS; CDR2 reads YFSETQ. The CDR3 bases are TGCGCCAGCAGCCCGGGAGGAATCTCCTACAATGAGCAGTTCTTC. Its protein is CASSPGGISYNEQFF.

This clonotype was observed many times. This may be a read error: a much more frequent sequence differs by one nucleotide. The V gene is TRBV7-9, the J gene TRBJ2-1; D is undetermined. Germline CDR1 is SEHNR and CDR2 is FQNEAQ (reference sequence). The CDR3 covers 14 residues. The DNA of the CDR3 is TGTGCCAGCAGCGTAGCAGGCTCCTACAATGAGCAGTTCTTC. Amino acids: CASSVAGSYNEQFF.

The chain has TRBV29-1 and TRBJ2-7; D might be TRBD1 (5 bases). CDR3 size: 13 residues. The germline V gene has CDR1 SQVTM and CDR2 ANQGSEA. The V gene lost 4 bases and the J gene lost 1 base, with 11 bases spanning the gap. Here the CDR3 reads CSVARGLSYEQYF. CDR3 DNA sequence: TGCAGCGTTGCAAGGGGATTGTCCTACGAGCAGTACTTC.

This clonotype was seen many times. The V and J genes are TRBV12-3 or TRBV12-4 and TRBJ2-1; 8 bases agree with TRBD2. The CDR3 sequence is 15 residues long. V lost 5 bases to trimming and J lost 8 bases; unmatched junction nucleotides: 11. The CDR3 loop is CASSRRGGLIYEQFF. The DNA of the CDR3 is TGTGCCAGCAGTCGACGGGGGGGCCTAATCTATGAGCAGTTCTTC.

This clonotype was seen a handful of times. The CDR3 DNA reads TGTGCCAGCAGCTTAAAAGGGACAGGGGCCAACTCCTACAATGAGCAGTACTTC. Residues: CASSLKGTGANSYNEQYF. This chain connects TRBV7-3 to TRBJ2-7, with 10 bases fitting TRBD1. The CDR3 sequence is 18 residues long. The V gene end was trimmed by 1 base and the J gene end by 7 bases; junction bases not matched to a gene: 16. Germline lookup yields CDR1 SGHTA and CDR2 FQGTGA.

This clonotype was observed at least ten times. The chain recombines TRBV27 with TRBJ2-1; D gene uncertain. The CDR3 extends over 14 amino acids. Looked up from germline, CDR1 is MNHEY and CDR2 is SMNVEV (reference sequence). Trimming took 0 bases from V and 7 from J, leaving 10 bases between them. The DNA for the CDR3 is TGTGCCAGCAGTTTATCGGCCGGGCGTAATGAGCAGTTCTTC. It codes for CASSLSAGRNEQFF.

Details on this clonotype: It may be a read error: a sequence one base away is much more abundant. The rearrangement links TRBV5-1 to TRBJ2-1; D is undetermined. Germline CDR1 is SGHRS and CDR2 is YFSETQ. This CDR3 region has 13 residues. Trimming removed 1 base from V and 13 bases from J, with 15 bases in between. The CDR3 loop reads CASSLKVTETQFF. Here the CDR3 DNA reads TGCGCCAGCAGCTTGAAGGTAACGGAGACCCAGTTCTTC.

The CDR3 nucleotides read TGCAGTGCTAGTGACCCGGAGGGCAAAAACATTCAGTACTTC. It yields the protein CSASDPEGKNIQYF. The rearrangement joins TRBV20-1 to TRBJ2-4; D perhaps matches TRBD2 (6 bases). CDR3 length: 14 amino acids. CDR1 is DFQATT and CDR2 is SNEGSKA in the germline V gene (reference sequence). V lost 3 bases and J 3 bases, leaving 12 bases between the germline ends.

This clonotype was seen a few times. The chain has TRBV20-1 and TRBJ2-7, with TRBD2 identical over 10 bases. The CDR3 extends over 14 amino acids. Germline lookup yields CDR1 DFQATT and CDR2 SNEGSKA (reference sequence). The J segment lost 3 bases and the V segment lost 0 bases, leaving 2 bases of the junction unmatched. CDR3 sequence reads: CSAREIAGGYEQYF. CDR3 nucleotides: TGCAGTGCTAGAGAAATAGCGGGGGGCTACGAGCAGTACTTC.

The sample holds a few counts of this clonotype. The chain joins TRBV5-1 to TRBJ2-2; D ambiguous. V was cut by 0 bases and J by 6 bases, with 9 bases left in between. The CDR3 is made up of 14 amino acids. Germline V gives CDR1 SGHRS, CDR2 YFSETQ. The CDR3 nucleotides read TGCGCCAGCAGCTTGGCTCTTCGGCCCGGGGAGCTGTTTTTT. Protein product: CASSLALRPGELFF.

This clonotype was seen more than once but under ten times. V and J are TRBV9 and TRBJ1-6; possible D gene TRBD1, 5 bases. CDR1 and CDR2 (germline): SGDLS, YYNGEE. This CDR3 contains 15 residues. V lost 0 bases to trimming and J lost 7 bases, with 11 bases between them. CDR3 protein: CASSVGGRGNSPLHF. In nucleotides, the CDR3 is TGTGCCAGCAGCGTAGGGGGGAGAGGGAATTCACCCCTCCACTTT.

The chain is built from TRBV5-4 and TRBJ1-4; D is perhaps TRBD1 (5 bases). There are 15 residues in the CDR3. Germline V CDR1 and CDR2: SGHNT, YYREEE (reference sequence). V was shortened by 4 bases and J by 5 bases, with 15 bases between the two germline ends. CDR3 in DNA: TGTGCCAGCAGCCGCGGCGGGGGTCTAAATGAAAAACTGTTTTTT. It is translated as CASSRGGGLNEKLFF.

This clonotype was seen ten or more times. V and J are TRBV10-3 and TRBJ1-6; unclear D gene. The CDR3 length is 13 residues. V was cut by 6 bases and J by 5 bases, with 8 bases left in between. Germline CDR1 reads ENHRY; CDR2 reads SYGVKD. The CDR3 sequence is CAISQEDNSPLHF. The CDR3 DNA reads TGTGCCATCAGCCAGGAGGATAATTCACCCCTCCACTTT.

The V and J genes are TRBV6-1 and TRBJ1-2; D is unclear. V was cut by 4 bases and J by 4 bases, with 10 bases left in between. The germline gives CDR1 MNHNS, CDR2 SASEGT. This CDR3 is built from 13 residues. The CDR3 sequence: CASSVSGRYGYTF. The DNA for the CDR3 is TGTGCCAGCAGTGTGTCTGGCCGCTATGGCTACACCTTC.

This clonotype has more than one count but fewer than ten. J is TRBJ2-3 and V is TRBV14, with a tentative D call TRBD1 (5 bases). The germline V gene has CDR1 SGHDN and CDR2 FVKESK. The CDR3 spans 15 residues. Trimming pared 3 bases from V and 3 bases from J, leaving 13 bases between. The CDR3 sequence is CASSHRVGQTDTQYF. CDR3 bases: TGTGCCAGCAGCCACAGGGTGGGTCAGACAGATACGCAGTATTTT.

With respect to this clonotype: A much larger clone lies one base from this, so it may be a read error. The chain couples TRBV12-3 or TRBV12-4 to TRBJ1-2; D call uncertain. CDR3 size: 14 residues. CDR3 DNA: TGTACCAGCAGTTTAGCCCTCAGATCTCACGGCTACACCTTC. Protein: CTSSLALRSHGYTF.

Only a few counts were recorded for this clonotype. The V gene is TRBV20-1, the J gene TRBJ1-6; TRBD1 matches at 9 bases. The CDR3 has 15 amino acids. V lost 0 bases and J lost 9; bases outside the gene matches: 6. Germline V gene lookup returns CDR1 DFQATT and CDR2 SNEGSKA (reference sequence). The DNA for the CDR3 is TGCAGTGCTAGAGACTCCGGACAGGGGACTTCACCCCTCCACTTT. Its translation: CSARDSGQGTSPLHF.

The chain carries TRBV29-1 and TRBJ2-7, with a weak D call TRBD2 (6 bases). CDR1 and CDR2 (germline): SQVTM, ANQGSEA. The ends were cut back, 4 bases at V and 7 bases at J, with 14 bases in the middle. The CDR3 contains 12 residues. The CDR3 DNA follows: TGCAGCGTTGGGAGGGCCCAGGGAGAGCAGTACTTC. As protein: CSVGRAQGEQYF.

Worth noting for this clonotype: This may stem from a read error, because a much larger clone lies one nucleotide away. The chain uses TRBV20-1 and TRBJ2-7; D is tentatively TRBD1 or TRBD2 (5 bases each). The CDR3 is 15 residues long. Germline V lookup: CDR1 DFQATT, CDR2 SNEGSKA (reference sequence). V dropped 4 bases and J dropped 7 bases, with 23 bases sitting between them. The CDR3 bases are TGCAGTGCTACCCGAAGGGGATTAGCGTACAATGAGCAGTACTTC. Amino acid sequence: CSATRRGLAYNEQYF.

The V call is TRBV7-2, the J call TRBJ2-1, with D perhaps matching TRBD1 or TRBD2 (5 bases each). The ends were cut back, 7 bases at V and 9 bases at J, with 22 bases in the middle. This CDR3 is 15 amino acids long. Germline CDR1 SGHTA, CDR2 FQGNSA. CDR3 DNA: TGTGCCAGCACACTCTCCCTTAGAGGGGTGGGTGAGCAGTTCTTC. Protein: CASTLSLRGVGEQFF.

V gene TRBV20-1 combines with J gene TRBJ2-1; 9 bases agree with TRBD2. TRBJ2-7 matches the DNA end more closely, so the J call is doubtful. The CDR3 loop spans 16 amino acids. CDR1 is DFQATT and CDR2 is SNEGSKA in the germline V gene (reference sequence). CDR3 nucleotides: TGCAGTGCTAGCCGACTAGCGGCGAGCTCCTACAATGAGCAGTACTTC. Translated: CSASRLAASSYNEQYF.

The rearrangement uses TRBV25-1 and TRBJ2-3; D call uncertain. In germline, CDR1 is MGHDK, CDR2 SYGVNS. V was clipped by 1 base and J by 2 bases, with 13 bases between them. CDR3 length: 16 amino acids. The CDR3 loop is CASSESTGKDTDTQYF. CDR3 sequence (DNA): TGTGCCAGCAGTGAATCCACTGGGAAGGACACAGATACGCAGTATTTT.